Here is one TCR beta chain with its context. The antigen is unknown. The sample is drawn from a study of T-cell memory formation after mild COVID-19. Study-level background: Largely, the TCR clusters proved donor specific. Study-wide results and limits: What remained unconfirmed was the SARS-CoV-2 specificity of second-wave clones peaking on day 37. Several responding clones turned up in pre-infection memory, indicating that cross-reactive memory may have taken part.

From the 5' RACE reads, TCRdb called clonotypes with MiXCR, one entry per CDR3 protein. The table records around 310,000 distinct CDR3 sequences, more than 15% of them present only once. This clonotype was sampled from a man aged 18 to 35 who had mild COVID-19 (a few samples of this study predate the infection). Cell type and time point are not known. Material for sequencing was PBMCs or a T cell subset sorted from them (not recorded which).

The CDR3 spells CASSLVWRSTEAFF. The CDR3 DNA sequence: TGTGCCAGCAGCTTGGTTTGGCGGAGCACTGAAGCTTTCTTT. The gene calls are TRBV5-6 and TRBJ1-1; D gene unclear. The CDR3 covers 14 residues. V lost 0 bases, J lost 4 bases, and 10 bases lay in between. CDR1 is SGHDT and CDR2 is YYEEEE in the germline V gene.